The rows below give T cell receptor beta chains drawn from one sample of a study of cytomegalovirus exposure and HLA in healthy donors. Generated by immunoSEQ multiplex PCR, the TCRdb table keeps only in-frame clones and is missing some. The data hold under 35,000 clones, with 65% to 75% observed a single time. Sequencing input: PBMCs. The receptors were sampled from a man in his forties or fifties in good health and CMV-seropositive. The CDR3 runs from the conserved cysteine through the conserved F or W. The D gene is left open where the match is weak. A row's size may be missing; if present it is once, few, many or a size class.

v_gene: TRBV5-4
d_gene: .
abundance: .
len: 18
j_gene: TRBJ2-2
CDR3nt: TGTGCCAGCAGCTTGAGGCCGGGGAGATCAGGGGAGCACGGGGAGCTGTTTTTT
CDR3aa: CASSLRPGRSGEHGELFF

v_gene: TRBV18
d_gene: .
abundance: .
len: 14
j_gene: TRBJ2-7
CDR3nt: TGTGCCAGCTCACCGGAGGGTATCCCCTACGAGCAGTACTTC
CDR3aa: CASSPEGIPYEQYF

v_gene: TRBV30
d_gene: .
abundance: .
len: 12
j_gene: TRBJ2-1
CDR3nt: TGTGCCTGGAGTGGAGGATTTAATGAGCAGTTCTTC
CDR3aa: CAWSGGFNEQFF

v_gene: TRBV4-2
d_gene: .
abundance: .
len: 15
j_gene: TRBJ1-5
CDR3nt: TGTGCCAGCAGCCACGGGGACATCAGCAATCAGCCCCAGCATTTT
CDR3aa: CASSHGDISNQPQHF

v_gene: TRBV5-1
d_gene: TRBD1
abundance: few
len: 14
j_gene: TRBJ2-7
CDR3nt: TGCGCCAGCAGCATATGGACAGGTTCCTACGAGCAGTACTTC
CDR3aa: CASSIWTGSYEQYF

v_gene: TRBV25-1
d_gene: TRBD1
abundance: .
len: 14
j_gene: TRBJ1-5
CDR3nt: TGTGCCAGCAGTGCAGTTGACAGGGATCAGCCCCAGCATTTT
CDR3aa: CASSAVDRDQPQHF

v_gene: TRBV4-1
d_gene: TRBD2
abundance: .
len: 13
j_gene: TRBJ2-3
CDR3nt: TGCGCCAGCAGCTTAGCGGGGGCAGATACGCAGTATTTT
CDR3aa: CASSLAGADTQYF

v_gene: TRBV5-1
d_gene: .
abundance: .
len: 16
j_gene: TRBJ2-1
CDR3nt: TGCGCCAGCAGCTTGATGACGGGGAGCTCCTACAATGAGCAGTTCTTC
CDR3aa: CASSLMTGSSYNEQFF

v_gene: TRBV28
d_gene: .
abundance: once
len: 11
j_gene: TRBJ2-7
CDR3nt: TGTGCCAGCAGCTCCGTATACGAGCAGTACTTC
CDR3aa: CASSSVYEQYF

v_gene: TRBV30
d_gene: .
abundance: .
len: 12
j_gene: TRBJ2-1
CDR3nt: TGTGCCTGTGACAGAACCTACAATGAGCAGTTCTTC
CDR3aa: CACDRTYNEQFF

v_gene: TRBV2
d_gene: .
abundance: .
len: 13
j_gene: TRBJ1-2
CDR3nt: TGTGCCAGCAGTAAAGAGATACTTTATGGCTACACCTTC
CDR3aa: CASSKEILYGYTF

v_gene: TRBV5-1
d_gene: TRBD1
abundance: .
len: 16
j_gene: TRBJ2-7
CDR3nt: TGCGCCAGCAGCGCGAACCTCCCGGGACAGGGAAACGAGCAGTACTTC
CDR3aa: CASSANLPGQGNEQYF

v_gene: TRBV9
d_gene: .
abundance: few
len: 13
j_gene: TRBJ1-2
CDR3nt: TGTGCCAGCAGCGCCGGACAGCCCTATGGCTACACCTTC
CDR3aa: CASSAGQPYGYTF

v_gene: TRBV5-1
d_gene: TRBD1
abundance: .
len: 13
j_gene: TRBJ1-1
CDR3nt: TGCGCCAGCAGCTTCTCCGGGACAGCCGAAGCTTTCTTT
CDR3aa: CASSFSGTAEAFF

v_gene: TRBV6-5
d_gene: .
abundance: once
len: 11
j_gene: TRBJ2-3
CDR3nt: TGTGCCAGCAGTCAGGGGGATACGCAGTATTTT
CDR3aa: CASSQGDTQYF

v_gene: TRBV30
d_gene: .
abundance: .
len: 14
j_gene: TRBJ2-1
CDR3nt: TGTGCCTCTACGCTAGCTGGCTCCTACAATGAGCAGTTCTTC
CDR3aa: CASTLAGSYNEQFF

v_gene: TRBV5-1
d_gene: TRBD1
abundance: .
len: 14
j_gene: TRBJ1-4
CDR3nt: TGCGCCAGCAGCCCCGGGACAGCTAATGAAAAACTGTTTTTT
CDR3aa: CASSPGTANEKLFF

v_gene: TRBV4-1
d_gene: .
abundance: .
len: 13
j_gene: TRBJ1-2
CDR3nt: TGCGCCAGCAGCCAAGATGAGTTCTATGGCTACACCTTC
CDR3aa: CASSQDEFYGYTF

v_gene: TRBV7-8
d_gene: TRBD1
abundance: .
len: 16
j_gene: TRBJ2-3
CDR3nt: TGTGCCAGCAGCCCCCGGACAGGGGATCCGCAAGATACGCAGTATTTT
CDR3aa: CASSPRTGDPQDTQYF

v_gene: TRBV15
d_gene: TRBD1
abundance: few
len: 13
j_gene: TRBJ1-5
CDR3nt: TGTGCCACCAGCGACAGGGTCGATCAGCCCCAGCATTTT
CDR3aa: CATSDRVDQPQHF

v_gene: TRBV6-6
d_gene: TRBD1
abundance: .
len: 15
j_gene: TRBJ1-4
CDR3nt: TGTGCCAGCAGCACCCTGGACAGGCTTAATGAAAAACTGTTTTTT
CDR3aa: CASSTLDRLNEKLFF

v_gene: TRBV7-2
d_gene: TRBD2
abundance: .
len: 14
j_gene: TRBJ2-7
CDR3nt: TGTGCCAGCAGCATTAGCGGGGGCCCCTACGAGCAGTACTTC
CDR3aa: CASSISGGPYEQYF

v_gene: TRBV10-2
d_gene: .
abundance: few
len: 17
j_gene: TRBJ2-6
CDR3nt: TGCGCCAGCAGTGTCGGACAGACCTTGTCTGGGGCCAACGTCCTGACTTTC
CDR3aa: CASSVGQTLSGANVLTF

v_gene: TRBV29-1
d_gene: .
abundance: .
len: 12
j_gene: TRBJ2-7
CDR3nt: TGCAGCGTCACCCCGGGGTCCTACGAGCAGTACTTC
CDR3aa: CSVTPGSYEQYF

v_gene: TRBV10-3
d_gene: .
abundance: .
len: 12
j_gene: TRBJ1-1
CDR3nt: TGTGCCATCAGGACAATGAACACTGAAGCTTTCTTT
CDR3aa: CAIRTMNTEAFF

v_gene: TRBV29-1
d_gene: TRBD1
abundance: .
len: 15
j_gene: TRBJ1-4
CDR3nt: TGCAGCGTGCGAGTTGGACAGGGAGCTAATGAAAAACTGTTTTTT
CDR3aa: CSVRVGQGANEKLFF

v_gene: TRBV5-4
d_gene: .
abundance: .
len: 15
j_gene: TRBJ2-7
CDR3nt: TGTGCCAGCAGCCCGGGCCGGGGGGCCTCCTACGAGCAGTACTTC
CDR3aa: CASSPGRGASYEQYF

v_gene: TRBV2
d_gene: .
abundance: few
len: 12
j_gene: TRBJ2-2
CDR3nt: TGTGCCAGCAGGGCTCTCGTCGGGGAGCTGTTTTTT
CDR3aa: CASRALVGELFF

v_gene: TRBV6-5
d_gene: .
abundance: .
len: 15
j_gene: TRBJ1-5
CDR3nt: TGTGCCAGCAGTTACTCGAGGGCTGGCAATCAGCCCCAGCATTTT
CDR3aa: CASSYSRAGNQPQHF

v_gene: TRBV4-2
d_gene: TRBD1
abundance: few
len: 17
j_gene: TRBJ2-4
CDR3nt: TGTGCCAGCAGCCAAGCTCAGGGGGCGCCCCCCAAAAACATTCAGTACTTC
CDR3aa: CASSQAQGAPPKNIQYF

v_gene: TRBV6-1
d_gene: .
abundance: .
len: 14
j_gene: TRBJ1-2
CDR3nt: TGTGCCAGCCGAGAGGGCCCGGCGGACTATGGCTACACCTTC
CDR3aa: CASREGPADYGYTF

v_gene: TRBV2
d_gene: .
abundance: few
len: 11
j_gene: TRBJ2-4
CDR3nt: TGTGCCAGCAGTGAACGAAACATTCAGTACTTC
CDR3aa: CASSERNIQYF

v_gene: TRBV28
d_gene: TRBD1
abundance: .
len: 15
j_gene: TRBJ2-7
CDR3nt: TGTGCCAGCAGTTTACCGGGACAGGGGGTAATCGAGCAGTACTTC
CDR3aa: CASSLPGQGVIEQYF

v_gene: TRBV29-1
d_gene: TRBD2
abundance: .
len: 17
j_gene: TRBJ2-7
CDR3nt: TGCAGCGTTAGTCAGGGGCGACTAGCGGGAAGCTCCTACGAGCAGTACTTC
CDR3aa: CSVSQGRLAGSSYEQYF

v_gene: TRBV19
d_gene: .
abundance: .
len: 13
j_gene: TRBJ1-1
CDR3nt: TGTGCCAGTAAGATCGGGGGGAACACTGAAGCTTTCTTT
CDR3aa: CASKIGGNTEAFF

v_gene: TRBV6-5
d_gene: .
abundance: few
len: 14
j_gene: TRBJ2-6
CDR3nt: TGTGCCAGCAGTTACAGGGGTGGGGCCAACGTCCTGACTTTC
CDR3aa: CASSYRGGANVLTF

v_gene: TRBV4-1
d_gene: TRBD1
abundance: .
len: 16
j_gene: TRBJ1-5
CDR3nt: TGCGCCAGCAGCCAAGGGTCCGCCAGGGGGCCTCAGCCCCAGCATTTT
CDR3aa: CASSQGSARGPQPQHF

v_gene: TRBV15
d_gene: TRBD1
abundance: .
len: 16
j_gene: TRBJ1-6
CDR3nt: TGTGCCACCAGCAGAGGGGGGGACAGGCAGTATTCACCCCTCCACTTT
CDR3aa: CATSRGGDRQYSPLHF

v_gene: TRBV5-1
d_gene: TRBD2
abundance: .
len: 15
j_gene: TRBJ2-7
CDR3nt: TGCGCCAGCAGCCTAAGACTAGCGGGAGTTTCTGAGCAGTACTTC
CDR3aa: CASSLRLAGVSEQYF

v_gene: TRBV7-9
d_gene: TRBD1
abundance: once
len: 16
j_gene: TRBJ1-2
CDR3nt: TGTGCCAGCAGCCCTGCAATTGGGACAGTTAACTATGGCTACACCTTC
CDR3aa: CASSPAIGTVNYGYTF

v_gene: TRBV6-4
d_gene: .
abundance: .
len: 14
j_gene: TRBJ2-2
CDR3nt: TGTGCCAGCAGTGGACAGCCGAACACCGGGGAGCTGTTTTTT
CDR3aa: CASSGQPNTGELFF

v_gene: TRBV7-6
d_gene: .
abundance: .
len: 14
j_gene: TRBJ2-5
CDR3nt: TGTGCCAGCAGCCCCTGGACGGGGCAAGAGACCCAGTACTTC
CDR3aa: CASSPWTGQETQYF

v_gene: TRBV9
d_gene: TRBD2
abundance: few
len: 15
j_gene: TRBJ2-7
CDR3nt: TGTGCCAGCAGCGTAGAGAGCGGGACCGTCTACGAGCAGTACTTC
CDR3aa: CASSVESGTVYEQYF

v_gene: TRBV6-1
d_gene: TRBD1
abundance: .
len: 15
j_gene: TRBJ2-7
CDR3nt: TGTGCCAGCAGTGATCTGGCAGGGGGTGTCTACGAGCAGTACTTC
CDR3aa: CASSDLAGGVYEQYF

v_gene: TRBV5-1
d_gene: .
abundance: once
len: 14
j_gene: TRBJ2-7
CDR3nt: TGCGCCAGCAGCTTCGACAGTTACTCCTACGAGCAGTACTTC
CDR3aa: CASSFDSYSYEQYF

v_gene: TRBV2
d_gene: TRBD2
abundance: few
len: 16
j_gene: TRBJ2-4
CDR3nt: TGTGCCAGCAGTGAAGTGGCGGGGGGAGCCAAAAACATTCAGTACTTC
CDR3aa: CASSEVAGGAKNIQYF

v_gene: TRBV2
d_gene: TRBD2
abundance: .
len: 16
j_gene: TRBJ2-1
CDR3nt: TGTGCCAGCAACCGGGGACTAGCGGGAGTGGTTGATGAGCAGTTCTTC
CDR3aa: CASNRGLAGVVDEQFF

v_gene: TRBV28
d_gene: .
abundance: .
len: 13
j_gene: TRBJ2-3
CDR3nt: TGTGCCAGCAGTTCTCCCTCCACAGATACGCAGTATTTT
CDR3aa: CASSSPSTDTQYF

v_gene: TRBV4-1
d_gene: TRBD2
abundance: .
len: 16
j_gene: TRBJ2-3
CDR3nt: TGCGCCAGCAGCCTGAGGGCTAGCGGGAGAACAGATACGCAGTATTTT
CDR3aa: CASSLRASGRTDTQYF

v_gene: TRBV19
d_gene: TRBD2
abundance: once
len: 13
j_gene: TRBJ2-7
CDR3nt: TGTGCCAGTAGTATGACTAGCGGGGGATCCCAGTACTTC
CDR3aa: CASSMTSGGSQYF